The rows below give T cell receptor beta chains drawn from one sample of a study of T cell changes during pregnancy in multiple sclerosis. Generated by immunoSEQ multiplex PCR, the TCRdb table keeps only in-frame clones and is missing some. The sample gives roughly 58,000 clones, roughly 92% of which show up once; 3.5% is in the top ten. The sample consisted of CD8+ T cells from peripheral blood mononuclear cells, taken in the third trimester of pregnancy. The receptor set was obtained from a female donor with multiple sclerosis, enrolled in a pregnancy study. Both conserved end residues are part of each CDR3. Each record gives: D gene, V gene, J gene, clone size, CDR3 DNA, CDR3 protein. A D gene is named only where the DNA matches it firmly. Some rows mark clone size as missing; the rest say once, few, many or name a class of expanded clone.

d_call: TRBD2; v_call: TRBV19; j_call: TRBJ2-1; clone_size: NA; cdr3_nt: TGTGCCAGTAGTATACGGGTAGCGGGAGCTAGCTCCTACAATGAGCAGTTCTTC; cdr3_aa: CASSIRVAGASSYNEQFF
d_call: TRBD1; v_call: TRBV15; j_call: TRBJ2-7; clone_size: NA; cdr3_nt: TGTGCCACCAGCAGAGATCAAAGGGGACAGCCCTGGGCCTACGAGCAGTACTTC; cdr3_aa: CATSRDQRGQPWAYEQYF
d_call: NA; v_call: TRBV25-1; j_call: TRBJ1-1; clone_size: NA; cdr3_nt: TGTGCCAGCAGTGTCACAGGGAACACTGAAGCTTTCTTT; cdr3_aa: CASSVTGNTEAFF
d_call: TRBD2; v_call: TRBV5-1; j_call: TRBJ2-7; clone_size: NA; cdr3_nt: TGCGCCAGCAGCTTCACTAGCGGCCTTTACGAGCAGTACTTC; cdr3_aa: CASSFTSGLYEQYF
d_call: NA; v_call: TRBV2; j_call: TRBJ1-2; clone_size: NA; cdr3_nt: TGTGCCAGCAGTGACCCCGGGGCTAACTATGGCTACACCTTC; cdr3_aa: CASSDPGANYGYTF
d_call: NA; v_call: TRBV4-1; j_call: TRBJ1-6; clone_size: once; cdr3_nt: TGCGCCAGCAGCCGCGACCCGAGCGATAATTCACCCCTCCACTTT; cdr3_aa: CASSRDPSDNSPLHF
d_call: NA; v_call: TRBV27; j_call: TRBJ2-7; clone_size: NA; cdr3_nt: TGTGCCAGCAGTTTCCAGTCCTCCTACGAGCAGTACTTC; cdr3_aa: CASSFQSSYEQYF
d_call: NA; v_call: TRBV14; j_call: TRBJ1-2; clone_size: NA; cdr3_nt: TGTGCCAGCAGCCAAGGAGGTGACTATGGCTACGCCTTC; cdr3_aa: CASSQGGDYGYAF
d_call: NA; v_call: TRBV6-5; j_call: TRBJ2-7; clone_size: NA; cdr3_nt: TGTGCCAGCAGTTACTCGACGGGGGAAAGCGCGTGGGAGCAGTACTTC; cdr3_aa: CASSYSTGESAWEQYF
d_call: NA; v_call: TRBV5-3; j_call: TRBJ1-5; clone_size: NA; cdr3_nt: TGTGCCAGAAGCTTGGCAGGACTCCAATTCAATCAGCCCCAGCATTTT; cdr3_aa: CARSLAGLQFNQPQHF
d_call: NA; v_call: TRBV13; j_call: TRBJ2-1; clone_size: NA; cdr3_nt: TGTGCCAGCAGCTCTGTTGGCGGGCAGGTGGGGCAGTTCTTC; cdr3_aa: CASSSVGGQVGQFF
d_call: TRBD1; v_call: TRBV4-1; j_call: TRBJ2-7; clone_size: NA; cdr3_nt: TGCGCCAGCAGCCAAGCTTACACCGGGACAGGGATCTACGAGCAGTACTTC; cdr3_aa: CASSQAYTGTGIYEQYF
d_call: NA; v_call: TRBV4-3; j_call: TRBJ1-1; clone_size: once; cdr3_nt: TGCGCCAGCAGTCTACGCGACAGAGATTACACTGAAGCTTTCTTT; cdr3_aa: CASSLRDRDYTEAFF
d_call: NA; v_call: TRBV7-9; j_call: TRBJ2-1; clone_size: NA; cdr3_nt: TGTGCCAGCAGCTTAGCTCTAGAGAATGAGCAGTTCTTC; cdr3_aa: CASSLALENEQFF
d_call: NA; v_call: TRBV6-6; j_call: TRBJ1-1; clone_size: NA; cdr3_nt: TGTGCCAGCAGCGCACAGCTGAACACTGAAGCTTTCTTT; cdr3_aa: CASSAQLNTEAFF
d_call: TRBD1; v_call: TRBV5-1; j_call: TRBJ1-1; clone_size: few; cdr3_nt: TGCGCCAGCAGTTCGACAGGGGGCAGCACTGAAGCTTTCTTT; cdr3_aa: CASSSTGGSTEAFF
d_call: NA; v_call: TRBV4-1; j_call: TRBJ2-7; clone_size: once; cdr3_nt: TGCGCCAGCAGCCAAGACAGTACCGGTCTAGCGCGTTCCTACGAGCAGTACTTC; cdr3_aa: CASSQDSTGLARSYEQYF
d_call: NA; v_call: TRBV7-9; j_call: TRBJ2-3; clone_size: NA; cdr3_nt: TGTGCCAGCAGCCCACAGCCTTCTAGCACAGATACGCAGTATTTT; cdr3_aa: CASSPQPSSTDTQYF
d_call: TRBD2; v_call: TRBV5-1; j_call: TRBJ2-7; clone_size: NA; cdr3_nt: TGCGCCAGCAGCCTACACCCGGGACTAGACGACTACGAGCAGTACTTC; cdr3_aa: CASSLHPGLDDYEQYF
d_call: NA; v_call: TRBV5-1; j_call: TRBJ2-2; clone_size: NA; cdr3_nt: TGCGCCAGCAGCCGGGGGGACACCAACACCAGGGAGCTGTTTTTT; cdr3_aa: CASSRGDTNTRELFF
d_call: TRBD2; v_call: TRBV5-1; j_call: TRBJ2-7; clone_size: NA; cdr3_nt: TGCGCCAGCAGCTTGAATTCGATAGCGGGAGGTCCATGGTACGAGCAGTACTTC; cdr3_aa: CASSLNSIAGGPWYEQYF
d_call: TRBD2; v_call: TRBV5-1; j_call: TRBJ2-7; clone_size: NA; cdr3_nt: TGCGCCAGCAGCCGTGGGGAGGGCCTCGACGAGCAGTACTTC; cdr3_aa: CASSRGEGLDEQYF
d_call: TRBD1; v_call: TRBV19; j_call: TRBJ2-7; clone_size: NA; cdr3_nt: TGTGCCAGTAGTGTGGGACAGGGCTACGAGCAGTACTTC; cdr3_aa: CASSVGQGYEQYF
d_call: NA; v_call: TRBV9; j_call: TRBJ1-1; clone_size: NA; cdr3_nt: TGTGCCAGCAGTACCTCGGAGGGGCCCACTGAAGCTTTCTTT; cdr3_aa: CASSTSEGPTEAFF
d_call: NA; v_call: TRBV12-2; j_call: TRBJ1-3; clone_size: NA; cdr3_nt: TGTGCAAGTCGTCCGGACAAGAGCTCTGGAAACACCATATATTTT; cdr3_aa: CASRPDKSSGNTIYF
d_call: TRBD2; v_call: TRBV7-9; j_call: TRBJ2-1; clone_size: NA; cdr3_nt: TGTGCCAGCAGCTTAACTAGCGGTCCAGCCTACAATGAGCAGTTCTTC; cdr3_aa: CASSLTSGPAYNEQFF
d_call: NA; v_call: TRBV12-5; j_call: TRBJ1-2; clone_size: NA; cdr3_nt: TGTGCTAGTGGAATAGGGGATGGCTACACCTTC; cdr3_aa: CASGIGDGYTF
d_call: NA; v_call: TRBV4-3; j_call: TRBJ2-1; clone_size: NA; cdr3_nt: TGCGCCAGCAGCCAAGATTTGGGGGGTAGGTTGGGTGAGCAGTTCTTC; cdr3_aa: CASSQDLGGRLGEQFF
d_call: TRBD1; v_call: TRBV5-6; j_call: TRBJ1-4; clone_size: once; cdr3_nt: TGTGCCAGCAGCGACAGGGGCGACGAAAAACTGTTTTTT; cdr3_aa: CASSDRGDEKLFF
d_call: NA; v_call: TRBV27; j_call: TRBJ2-1; clone_size: NA; cdr3_nt: TGTGCCAGCAGTTTATCGAGCAGACACTCCTACAATGAGCAGTTCTTC; cdr3_aa: CASSLSSRHSYNEQFF
d_call: TRBD2; v_call: TRBV29-1; j_call: TRBJ2-1; clone_size: NA; cdr3_nt: TGCAGCATACGCCGGGACTATCGGAATGAGCAGTTCTTC; cdr3_aa: CSIRRDYRNEQFF
d_call: TRBD2; v_call: TRBV5-6; j_call: TRBJ2-1; clone_size: once; cdr3_nt: TGTGCCAGCAGCCCGGTCCGGGAGCGGGAGGTACCTGAGCAGTTCTTC; cdr3_aa: CASSPVREREVPEQFF
d_call: NA; v_call: TRBV4-1; j_call: TRBJ2-3; clone_size: NA; cdr3_nt: TGCGCCAGCAGCCAACGGACAGGCACAGATACGCAGTATTTT; cdr3_aa: CASSQRTGTDTQYF
d_call: TRBD2; v_call: TRBV7-6; j_call: TRBJ2-7; clone_size: NA; cdr3_nt: TGTGCCAGCAGCTCCTCTACTAGCGGGAGTTTCTACGAGCAGTACTTC; cdr3_aa: CASSSSTSGSFYEQYF
d_call: TRBD1; v_call: TRBV7-3; j_call: TRBJ2-1; clone_size: NA; cdr3_nt: TGTGCCAGCAGCCCTGGGACAGACCTTATGTACAATGAGCAGTTCTTC; cdr3_aa: CASSPGTDLMYNEQFF
d_call: TRBD1; v_call: TRBV11-3; j_call: TRBJ2-7; clone_size: NA; cdr3_nt: TGTGCCAGCAGCCCCGGGACAGGGGGCCTTGGCTCCTACGAGCAGTACTTC; cdr3_aa: CASSPGTGGLGSYEQYF
d_call: TRBD2; v_call: TRBV6-4; j_call: TRBJ2-3; clone_size: medium-sized; cdr3_nt: TGTGCCAGCAGTGAACGGGAGGCCCCAGATACGCAGTATTTT; cdr3_aa: CASSEREAPDTQYF
d_call: NA; v_call: TRBV5-1; j_call: TRBJ2-5; clone_size: once; cdr3_nt: TGCGCCAGCAGCTTGGCCGGGGGGCTCCAAGAGACCCAGTACTTC; cdr3_aa: CASSLAGGLQETQYF
d_call: NA; v_call: TRBV27; j_call: TRBJ2-1; clone_size: once; cdr3_nt: TGTGCCAGCAGTTTCCGGGACATATCCAATGAGCAGTTCTTC; cdr3_aa: CASSFRDISNEQFF
d_call: NA; v_call: TRBV7-6; j_call: TRBJ2-7; clone_size: NA; cdr3_nt: TGTGCCAGCAGCTTCGAGGGAGGATCCTCCTACGAGCAGTACTTC; cdr3_aa: CASSFEGGSSYEQYF
d_call: NA; v_call: TRBV28; j_call: TRBJ2-5; clone_size: NA; cdr3_nt: TGTGCCAGCAGTCAGCATCTACGGAGTCTCGACCAAGAGACCCAGTACTTC; cdr3_aa: CASSQHLRSLDQETQYF
d_call: NA; v_call: TRBV27; j_call: TRBJ2-4; clone_size: medium-sized; cdr3_nt: TGTGCCAGCAGTTTATGGTACGGTGGCATTCAGTACTTC; cdr3_aa: CASSLWYGGIQYF
d_call: TRBD2; v_call: TRBV28; j_call: TRBJ2-7; clone_size: NA; cdr3_nt: TGTGCCAGCAGCCCGACTAGCGGCGCCGCTAGGTACGAGCAGTACTTC; cdr3_aa: CASSPTSGAARYEQYF
d_call: NA; v_call: TRBV6-5; j_call: TRBJ2-7; clone_size: NA; cdr3_nt: TGTGCCAGCAGTTATGCAGGGGAAACCTACGAGCAGTACTTC; cdr3_aa: CASSYAGETYEQYF
d_call: TRBD1; v_call: TRBV27; j_call: TRBJ2-7; clone_size: NA; cdr3_nt: TGTGCCAGCAGTTTTGGGACAGGGTACGAGCAGTACTTC; cdr3_aa: CASSFGTGYEQYF
d_call: TRBD2; v_call: TRBV7-9; j_call: TRBJ2-2; clone_size: NA; cdr3_nt: TGTGCCAGCAGCTCTAGCGGGAGGCTTAACACCGGGGAGCTGTTTTTT; cdr3_aa: CASSSSGRLNTGELFF
d_call: NA; v_call: TRBV11-2; j_call: TRBJ1-2; clone_size: once; cdr3_nt: TGTGCCAGCAGAAGCGGCAGTTACTATGGCTACACCTTC; cdr3_aa: CASRSGSYYGYTF
d_call: NA; v_call: TRBV4-1; j_call: TRBJ1-1; clone_size: NA; cdr3_nt: TGCGCCAGCAGCCAAGATGTAGGGGAGAACACTGAAGCTTTCTTT; cdr3_aa: CASSQDVGENTEAFF
d_call: TRBD2; v_call: TRBV7-9; j_call: TRBJ2-7; clone_size: NA; cdr3_nt: TGTGCCAGCAGCTTGGGACTAGCTGACGAGCAGTACTTC; cdr3_aa: CASSLGLADEQYF
d_call: NA; v_call: TRBV16; j_call: TRBJ1-4; clone_size: NA; cdr3_nt: TGTGCCAGCAGCCTTACAAGTGGGGGGACGGAAAAACTGTTTTTT; cdr3_aa: CASSLTSGGTEKLFF
d_call: NA; v_call: TRBV27; j_call: TRBJ2-5; clone_size: NA; cdr3_nt: TGTGCCAGCAGTTTGGGCGGACAGCCTCCTGGGGAGACCCAGTACTTC; cdr3_aa: CASSLGGQPPGETQYF
d_call: TRBD2; v_call: TRBV7-2; j_call: TRBJ2-7; clone_size: NA; cdr3_nt: TGTGCCAGCAGTCGTGGACTAGCGGGCAACGAGCAGTACTTC; cdr3_aa: CASSRGLAGNEQYF